This is a list of T cell receptor beta chains from one sample in a study of CD8+ T cells in alopecia areata. TCRdb keeps only in-frame clones here, not all; method: immunoSEQ multiplex PCR. The sample holds some 120,000 clones, around 50% seen once. The sequenced sample consisted of NKG2D-low CD8+ T cells sorted from blood. The source of these receptors is a human donor with alopecia areata. The CDR3 runs from the conserved cysteine through the conserved F or W. Size is omitted from some rows. Given values are once, few, many or a class for expanded clones.

cdr3_aa clone_size j_call v_call
CSVTGVRYEQYF - TRBJ2-7 TRBV29-1
CASSLLAVLGTDTQYF few TRBJ2-3 TRBV28
CSAWTESYEQYF - TRBJ2-7 TRBV29-1
CASGAGELFF - TRBJ2-2 TRBV25-1
CASSPLRLAGAPGELFF - TRBJ2-2 TRBV9
CASSGRDIEQNIQYF once TRBJ2-4 TRBV7-9
CASNRIGEETQYF - TRBJ2-5 TRBV19
CASSLAASGGRTDTQYF - TRBJ2-3 TRBV7-6
CSVEIDRGRSYGYTF - TRBJ1-2 TRBV29-1
CSVDRTAQVLIGRGYTF - TRBJ1-2 TRBV29-1
CSAFRDGGYEQYF - TRBJ2-7 TRBV29-1
CASSRDRGEETQYF - TRBJ2-5 TRBV27
CASKEKGREKLFF - TRBJ1-4 TRBV28
CSVELRGEGQPQHF few TRBJ1-5 TRBV29-1
CSVEDEETQYF few TRBJ2-5 TRBV29-1
CASSFGDSGYTF - TRBJ1-2 TRBV5-1
CASSLGSEAFF few TRBJ1-1 TRBV7-9
CASSLGTEKDGETQYF - TRBJ2-5 TRBV5-6
CSVIAGGPFF - TRBJ2-1 TRBV20-1
CSVDRGLKDTQYF - TRBJ2-3 TRBV29-1
CASSQGHDNSPLHF - TRBJ1-6 TRBV4-1
CASILGGQVQETQYF - TRBJ2-5 TRBV2
CASSLGLYEQYF - TRBJ2-7 TRBV11-2
CASSVGTEAFF few TRBJ1-1 TRBV14
CASSLAQAGSNTGELFF medium-sized TRBJ2-2 TRBV7-8
CASMVGFGDYEQYF - TRBJ2-7 TRBV5-1
CASSLQIQETQYF few TRBJ2-5 TRBV5-6
CSVDGDRNRYEQYF few TRBJ2-7 TRBV29-1
CSVEGGSTDTQYF few TRBJ2-3 TRBV29-1
CASSDGRSYEQYF once TRBJ2-7 TRBV10-2
CSVEETGTGKTYEQYF few TRBJ2-7 TRBV29-1
CSAGQGRYGYTF few TRBJ1-2 TRBV29-1
CASSVDSLSYEQYF - TRBJ2-7 TRBV9
CASSWGQGVAEAFF few TRBJ1-1 TRBV5-6
CATYGQESGYIQYF few TRBJ2-4 TRBV5-6
CASRAPGLGLYEQYF few TRBJ2-7 TRBV28
CSVFTGSSYEQYF few TRBJ2-7 TRBV29-1
CASRGQNNEQFF few TRBJ2-1 TRBV7-9
CASSSTDTQYF - TRBJ2-3 TRBV11-2
CSVSLLGVDPEAFF few TRBJ1-1 TRBV29-1
CASSFGTGAYEQYF - TRBJ2-7 TRBV5-6
CSVPSGRGLEQYF few TRBJ2-7 TRBV29-1
CASRGLAGPSSYEQYF few TRBJ2-7 TRBV28
CASSVAGLAGPGEQYF - TRBJ2-7 TRBV9
CASSLTDDYEQYF few TRBJ2-7 TRBV5-1
CASRSLDLYEQYF - TRBJ2-7 TRBV27
CSVDQSGNEQYF - TRBJ2-7 TRBV29-1
CSVVTSGRSSTDTQYF - TRBJ2-3 TRBV29-1
CSVRKGSYGYTF - TRBJ1-2 TRBV29-1
CSVGAGAYEQYF few TRBJ2-7 TRBV29-1
CSVENSLNTEAFF - TRBJ1-1 TRBV29-1
CSVEVTGGSGYF few TRBJ2-5 TRBV29-1
CASSQMEKQYF - TRBJ2-7 TRBV14
CASSARTSGNTGELFF - TRBJ2-2 TRBV9
CSVGLDEKLFF - TRBJ1-4 TRBV29-1
CSVPWGEQFF - TRBJ2-1 TRBV29-1
CSALIPGQVSYEQYF few TRBJ2-7 TRBV29-1